This note documents a single T cell receptor (beta chain) sequence. Its target is not known. This entry is derived from a study of Ad26.COV2.S vaccination and SARS-CoV-2 variants. General study results and limits: Relative to placebo recipients, vaccine recipients exhibited elevated spike-specific TCR breadth. Vaccinated and placebo-treated recipients had similar non-spike TCR breadth.

V lost 9 bases to trimming and J lost 5 bases, with 14 bases between them. This CDR3 contains 13 residues. From germline, CDR1 is LNHDA and CDR2 SQIVND (reference sequence). Data came from immunoSEQ multiplex PCR; TCRdb stores just in-frame clones and leaves some out. The sample records 510,000 or so clones, around 90% being singletons. Treatment reported: about 20 received Ad26.COV2.S at low or high dose, single or two shots; a few received placebo; per-sample allocation not given. Material that was analyzed had been drawn on day 63 after the first vaccine or placebo injection. Boston hosted the donor, who was an adult aged 18-55 years.

The source was peripheral blood, collected in a trial of Ad26.COV2.S vaccine versus placebo. The V and J genes are TRBV19 and TRBJ2-1; possibly TRBD2 for D (6 bases). This clonotype originated in a person between 18 and 65 years old who received the Ad26.COV2.S COVID-19 vaccine or a placebo. The CDR3 bases are TGTGCCAGCCAAGAGGGGACTCACAATGAGCAGTTCTTC. Encoded protein: CASQEGTHNEQFF.